This paragraph covers one TCR beta chain sequence. What it recognizes is unknown. V lost 6 bases, J lost 0 bases, and 10 bases stayed unmatched. Per germline, CDR1 SNHLY and CDR2 FYNNEI. The CDR3 extends over 17 amino acids. Once cultured for approximately ten days, the cells underwent separation to obtain CD4+ T cells. Clones were sequenced by immunoSEQ multiplex PCR, and TCRdb holds only the in-frame ones, with some missing. This table has under 50,000 clones, roughly 72% appearing once. The data were obtained in a study of vaccination effects on CD4 cells after COVID-19. About the study: Samples from a couple of convalescent patients were given 16 days and one week before vaccination.

The rearrangement uses TRBV2 and TRBJ1-5; 8 positions agree with TRBD1. The sequencing used CD4+ T cells from PBMCs cultured without peptide, collected before COVID-19 vaccination. The clonotype was recovered from a human donor who had a prior SARS-CoV-2 infection. The CDR3 is CASRDRVAPNSNQPQHF. The CDR3 DNA follows: TGTGCCAGCAGGGACAGGGTGGCCCCAAATAGCAATCAGCCCCAGCATTTT.